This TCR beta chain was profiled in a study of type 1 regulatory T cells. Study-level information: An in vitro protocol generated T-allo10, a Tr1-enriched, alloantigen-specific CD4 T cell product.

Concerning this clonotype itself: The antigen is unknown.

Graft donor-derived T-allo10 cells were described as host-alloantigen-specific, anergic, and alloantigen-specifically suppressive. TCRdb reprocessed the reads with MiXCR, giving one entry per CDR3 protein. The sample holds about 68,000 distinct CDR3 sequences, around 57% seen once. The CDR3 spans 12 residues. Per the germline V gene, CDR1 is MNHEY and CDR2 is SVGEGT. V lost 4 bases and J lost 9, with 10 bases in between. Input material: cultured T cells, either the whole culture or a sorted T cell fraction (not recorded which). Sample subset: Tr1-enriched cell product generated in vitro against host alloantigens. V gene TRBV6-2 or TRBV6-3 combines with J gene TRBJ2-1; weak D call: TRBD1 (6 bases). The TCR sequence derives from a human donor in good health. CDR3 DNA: TGTGCCAGCAGTTCCACAGGGTCTGAGCAGTTCTTC. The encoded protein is CASSSTGSEQFF.